The present T cell receptor beta chain was sequenced within a study of identical twins. MiXCR, run by TCRdb on the 5' RACE reads, gives a single entry per CDR3 protein. This sample has under 900,000 distinct CDR3 sequences, with more than 9% found just once. Trimming stripped 0 bases from V and 7 bases from J, with 4 bases between. CDR3 length: 12 amino acids. Per germline, CDR1 LGHDT and CDR2 YNNKEL (reference sequence). Study conclusions and caveats: With monozygotic twins, out-of-frame TCR alpha sharing exceeded what models estimated. Out-of-frame alpha sequences shared by twins were enriched for low generation probability.

This clonotype was counted many times. The antigen is not known. These records were also assigned to another study, of yellow fever vaccine responses in identical twins.

The V gene is TRBV3-1, the J gene TRBJ2-1, with D unclear. This clonotype was sampled from a woman between 18 and 30 years old in good health. Sequenced material: PBMCs. CDR3 protein: CASSQEGNEQFF. The CDR3 nucleotides read TGTGCCAGCAGCCAAGAAGGGAATGAGCAGTTCTTC.